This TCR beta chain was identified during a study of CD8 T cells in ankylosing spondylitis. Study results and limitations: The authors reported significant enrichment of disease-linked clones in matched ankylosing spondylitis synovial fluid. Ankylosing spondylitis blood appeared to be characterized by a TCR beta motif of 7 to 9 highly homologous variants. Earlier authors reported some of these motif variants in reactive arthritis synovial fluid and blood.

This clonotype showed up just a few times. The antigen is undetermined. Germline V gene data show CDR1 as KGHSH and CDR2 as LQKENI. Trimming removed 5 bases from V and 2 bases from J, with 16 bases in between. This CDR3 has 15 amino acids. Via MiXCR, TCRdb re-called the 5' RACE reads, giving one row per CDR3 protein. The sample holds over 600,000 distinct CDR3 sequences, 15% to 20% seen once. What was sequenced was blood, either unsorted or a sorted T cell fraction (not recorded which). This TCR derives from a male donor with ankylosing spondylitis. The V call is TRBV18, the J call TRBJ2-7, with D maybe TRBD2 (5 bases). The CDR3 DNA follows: TGTGCCAGCTCAGTCGGGGTCGCCCCAACCTACGAGCAGTACTTC. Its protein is CASSVGVAPTYEQYF.